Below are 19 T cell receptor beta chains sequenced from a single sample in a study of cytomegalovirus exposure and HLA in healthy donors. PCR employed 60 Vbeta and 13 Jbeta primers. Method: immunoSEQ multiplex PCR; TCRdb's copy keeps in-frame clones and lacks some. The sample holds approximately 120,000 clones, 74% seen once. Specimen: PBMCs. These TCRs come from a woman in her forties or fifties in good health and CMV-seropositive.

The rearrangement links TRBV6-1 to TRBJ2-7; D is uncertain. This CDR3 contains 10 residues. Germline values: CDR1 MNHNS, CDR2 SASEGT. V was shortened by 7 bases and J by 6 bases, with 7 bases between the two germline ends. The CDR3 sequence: CASKFREQYF. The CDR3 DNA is TGTGCCAGCAAATTCCGCGAGCAGTACTTC.

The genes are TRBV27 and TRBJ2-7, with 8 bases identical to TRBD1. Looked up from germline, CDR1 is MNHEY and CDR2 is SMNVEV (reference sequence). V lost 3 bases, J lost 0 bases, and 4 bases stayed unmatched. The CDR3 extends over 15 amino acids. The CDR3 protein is CASSFGTGGSYEQYF. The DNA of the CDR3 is TGTGCCAGCAGTTTTGGTACAGGGGGCTCCTACGAGCAGTACTTC.

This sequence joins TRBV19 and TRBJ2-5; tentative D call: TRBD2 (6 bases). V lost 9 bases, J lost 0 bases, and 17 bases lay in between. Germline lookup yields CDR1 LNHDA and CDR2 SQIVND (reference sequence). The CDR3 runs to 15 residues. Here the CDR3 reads CASTNEAGNQETQYF. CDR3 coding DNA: TGTGCCAGCACGAACGAAGCGGGCAACCAAGAGACCCAGTACTTC.

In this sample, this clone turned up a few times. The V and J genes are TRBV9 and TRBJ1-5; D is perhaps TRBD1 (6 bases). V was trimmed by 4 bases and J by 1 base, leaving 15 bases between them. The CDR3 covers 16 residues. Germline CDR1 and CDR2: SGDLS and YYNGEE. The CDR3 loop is CASSPLWGRSNQPQHF. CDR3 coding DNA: TGTGCCAGCAGCCCCCTCTGGGGGCGGAGCAATCAGCCCCAGCATTTT. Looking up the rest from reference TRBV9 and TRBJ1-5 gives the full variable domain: DSGVTQTPKHLITATGQRVTLRCSPRSGDLSVYWYQQSLDQGLQFLIQYYNGEERAKGNILERFSAQQFPDLHSELNLSSLELGDSALYFCASSPLWGRSNQPQHFGDGTRLSIL.

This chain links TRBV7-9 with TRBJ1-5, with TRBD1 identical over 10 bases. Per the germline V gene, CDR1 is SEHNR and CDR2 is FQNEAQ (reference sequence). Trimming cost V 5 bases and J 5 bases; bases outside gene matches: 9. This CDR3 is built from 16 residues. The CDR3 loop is CASSQNTGTGDQPQHF. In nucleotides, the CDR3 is TGTGCCAGCAGCCAAAATACCGGGACAGGGGATCAGCCCCAGCATTTT. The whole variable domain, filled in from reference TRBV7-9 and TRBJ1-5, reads DTGVSQNPRHKITKRGQNVTFRCDPISEHNRLYWYRQTLGQGPEFLTYFQNEAQLEKSRLLSDRFSAERPKGSFSTLEIQRTEQGDSAMYLCASSQNTGTGDQPQHFGDGTRLSIL.

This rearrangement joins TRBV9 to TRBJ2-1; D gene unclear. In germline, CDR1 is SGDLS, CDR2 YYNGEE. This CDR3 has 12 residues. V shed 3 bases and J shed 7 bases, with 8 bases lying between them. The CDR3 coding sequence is TGTGCCAGCAGCGGGCCGCGGAATGAGCAGTTCTTC. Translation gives CASSGPRNEQFF.

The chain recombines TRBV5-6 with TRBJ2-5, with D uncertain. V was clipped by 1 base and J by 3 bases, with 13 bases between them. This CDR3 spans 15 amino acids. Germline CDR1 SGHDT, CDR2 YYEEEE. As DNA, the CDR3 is TGTGCCAGCAGCTTGTTAGTGACAAAAGAAGAGACCCAGTACTTC. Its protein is CASSLLVTKEETQYF. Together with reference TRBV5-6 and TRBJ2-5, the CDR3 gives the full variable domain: DAGVTQSPTHLIKTRGQQVTLRCSPKSGHDTVSWYQQALGQGPQFIFQYYEEEERQRGNFPDRFSGHQFPNYSSELNVNALLLGDSALYLCASSLLVTKEETQYFGPGTRLLVL.

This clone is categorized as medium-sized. The CDR3 loop reads CASSQLGQGSYEQYF. The CDR3 bases are TGCGCCAGCAGCCAACTAGGACAGGGGTCCTACGAGCAGTACTTC. The chain links TRBV4-3 to TRBJ2-7; 9 bases are shared with TRBD1. The CDR3 spans 15 residues. Germline CDR1 LGHNA, CDR2 YSLEER. Losses at the gene ends were 2 bases for V and 1 base for J; bases not matched to a gene: 3.

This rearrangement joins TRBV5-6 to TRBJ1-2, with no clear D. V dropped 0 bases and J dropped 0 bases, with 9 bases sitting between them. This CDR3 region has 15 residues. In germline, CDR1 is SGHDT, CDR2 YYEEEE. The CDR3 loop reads CASSLGAIANYGYTF. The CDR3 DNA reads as TGTGCCAGCAGCTTGGGGGCAATAGCTAACTATGGCTACACCTTC.

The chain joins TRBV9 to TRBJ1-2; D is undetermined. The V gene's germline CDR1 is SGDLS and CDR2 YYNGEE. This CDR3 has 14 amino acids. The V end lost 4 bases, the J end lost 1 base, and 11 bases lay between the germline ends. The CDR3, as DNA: TGTGCCAGCAGCACCCCCGGGTTTAACTATGGCTACACCTTC. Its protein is CASSTPGFNYGYTF.

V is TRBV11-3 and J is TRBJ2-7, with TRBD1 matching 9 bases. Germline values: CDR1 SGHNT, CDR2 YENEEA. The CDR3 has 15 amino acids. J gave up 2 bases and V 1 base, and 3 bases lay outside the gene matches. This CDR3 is CASSLAGTGTYEQYF. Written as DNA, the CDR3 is TGTGCCAGCAGCTTAGCAGGGACAGGGACCTACGAGCAGTACTTC. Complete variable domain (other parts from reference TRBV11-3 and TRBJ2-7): EAGVVQSPRYKIIEKKQPVAFWCNPISGHNTLYWYLQNLGQGPELLIRYENEEAVDDSQLPKDRFSAERLKGVDSTLKIQPAELGDSAVYLCASSLAGTGTYEQYFGPGTRLTVT.

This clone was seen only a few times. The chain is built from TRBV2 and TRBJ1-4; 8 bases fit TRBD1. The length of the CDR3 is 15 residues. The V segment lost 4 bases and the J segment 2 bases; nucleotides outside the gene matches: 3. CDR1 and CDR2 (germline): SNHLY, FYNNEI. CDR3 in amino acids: CASSVSGGTNEKLFF. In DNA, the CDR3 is TGTGCCAGCAGTGTGTCAGGGGGCACTAATGAAAAACTGTTTTTT.

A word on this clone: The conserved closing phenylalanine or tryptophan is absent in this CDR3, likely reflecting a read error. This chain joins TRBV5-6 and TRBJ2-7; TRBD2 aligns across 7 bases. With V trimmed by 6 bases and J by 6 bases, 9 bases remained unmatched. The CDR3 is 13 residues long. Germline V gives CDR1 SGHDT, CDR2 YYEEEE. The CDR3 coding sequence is TGTGCCAGCACCCGGGGAGGGGCTCGCGAGCAGTACCTC. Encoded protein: CASTRGGAREQYL.

CDR3 in DNA: TGCGCCAGCAGCCAAGAGTTAAGTCGCCGGGATGGCTACACCTTC. This gives the protein CASSQELSRRDGYTF. The rearrangement joins TRBV4-1 to TRBJ1-2, with D unclear. The ends were cut back, 0 bases at V and 6 bases at J, with 14 bases in the middle. The CDR3 runs to 15 residues. From germline, CDR1 is MGHRA and CDR2 YSYEKL.

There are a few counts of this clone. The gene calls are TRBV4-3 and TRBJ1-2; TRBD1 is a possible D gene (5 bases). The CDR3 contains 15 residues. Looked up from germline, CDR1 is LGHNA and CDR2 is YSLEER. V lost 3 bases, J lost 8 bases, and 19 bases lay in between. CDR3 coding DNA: TGCGCCAGCAGCCAGGCCAATAACGGGGGGTACGGCTACACCTTC. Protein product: CASSQANNGGYGYTF.

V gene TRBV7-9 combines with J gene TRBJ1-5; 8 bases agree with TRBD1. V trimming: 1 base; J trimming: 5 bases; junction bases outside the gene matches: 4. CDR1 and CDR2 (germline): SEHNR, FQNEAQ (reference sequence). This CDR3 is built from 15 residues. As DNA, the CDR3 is TGTGCCAGCAGCTTAGGGCAGGGGGCCCATCAGCCCCAGCATTTT. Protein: CASSLGQGAHQPQHF.

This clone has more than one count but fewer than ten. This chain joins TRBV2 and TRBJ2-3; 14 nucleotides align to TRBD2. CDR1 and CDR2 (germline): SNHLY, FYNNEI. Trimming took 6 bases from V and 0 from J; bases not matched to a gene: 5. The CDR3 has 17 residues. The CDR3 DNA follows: TGTGCCAGCAGGACCGGACTAGCGGGGGGTAGCACAGATACGCAGTATTTT. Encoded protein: CASRTGLAGGSTDTQYF.

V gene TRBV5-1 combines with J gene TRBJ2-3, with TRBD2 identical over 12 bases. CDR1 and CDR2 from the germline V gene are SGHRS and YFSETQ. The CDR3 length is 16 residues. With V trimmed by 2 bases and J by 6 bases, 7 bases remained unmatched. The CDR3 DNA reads TGCGCCAGCAGCTTCCCTCTAGCGGGGGGGCGTGATACGCAGTATTTT. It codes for CASSFPLAGGRDTQYF.

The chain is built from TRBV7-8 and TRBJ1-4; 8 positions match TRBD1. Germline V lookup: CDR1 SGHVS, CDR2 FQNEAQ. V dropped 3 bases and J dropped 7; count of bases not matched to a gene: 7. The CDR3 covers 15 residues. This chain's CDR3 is CASSLYRGKSEKLFF. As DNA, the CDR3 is TGTGCCAGCAGCTTGTACAGGGGGAAGAGTGAAAAACTGTTTTTT.